The 4 T cell receptor beta chains presented below share a single source sample, sequenced in a study of T cell repertoires in cytomegalovirus infection. TCRdb analysed the reads with MiXCR anew, one entry per CDR3 protein. This sample has some 180,000 distinct CDR3 sequences; 17% occur once, and the top ten carry approximately 25%. The sample was CD8+ T cells from PBMCs. Source of these receptors: a human donor in good health (CMV status not recorded). Some clones in this sample may be carry-over from other donors' samples.

This rearrangement joins TRBV7-8 to TRBJ1-1; TRBD1 aligns across 10 bases. CDR1 and CDR2 (germline): SGHVS, FQNEAQ. With 5 bases clipped from V and 10 bases from J, the junction kept 16 bases outside the gene matches. There are 16 residues in the CDR3. The CDR3 nucleotides are TGTGCCAGCAGCCCAGAGGGCGACAGGGGGCGCGGGATAGCTTTCTTT. Translation gives CASSPEGDRGRGIAFF. Using reference TRBV7-8 and TRBJ1-1 for the parts outside the CDR3, the full variable domain is GAGVSQSPRYKVAKRGQDVALRCDPISGHVSLFWYQQALGQGPEFLTYFQNEAQLDKSGLPSDRFFAERPEGSVSTLKIQRTQQEDSAVYLCASSPEGDRGRGIAFFGQGTRLTVV.

In regard to this clonotype: Since no conserved phenylalanine or tryptophan closes the CDR3, a read error is the likely cause. Because the CDR3's place on the DNA is in doubt, the DNA is left out and the CDR3 is given as listed by TCRdb. J is TRBJ1-3 and V is TRBV7-9. CDR1 and CDR2 from the germline V gene are SEHNR and FQNEAQ (reference sequence). The CDR3 contains 13 residues when both ends are counted. The CDR3: CASSLGFGGGMNI.

V gene TRBV7-2 combines with J gene TRBJ2-3, with 8 bases fitting TRBD2. In germline, CDR1 is SGHTA, CDR2 FQGNSA. This CDR3 is 16 amino acids long. V shed 0 bases, J shed 3 bases, and the junction held 5 bases outside the gene matches. The CDR3: CASSLALSGATDTQYF. The CDR3 DNA reads as TGTGCCAGCAGCTTAGCGCTTAGCGGGGCAACAGATACGCAGTATTTT.

The chain has TRBV6-2 or TRBV6-3 and TRBJ2-1, with 8 bases lining up with TRBD1. Germline values: CDR1 MNHEY, CDR2 SVGEGT. The V and J ends lost 1 base and 4 bases, in that order; junction bases with no gene match: 6. This CDR3 contains 16 residues. The CDR3 region has the DNA TGTGCCAGCAGTTACTTCGGCAGGGGGCAATACAATGAGCAGTTCTTC. Translation: CASSYFGRGQYNEQFF.